These 12 T cell receptor beta chains share one sample of origin, sequenced in a study of technical replicates of blood from a few donors. TCRdb's table, derived via immunoSEQ multiplex PCR, lists solely in-frame clones and lacks some. This table holds approximately 79,000 clones, more than 85% found once. Sequencing used T cells isolated from PBMCs. Source of these receptors: a human donor in good health.

V is TRBV28 and J is TRBJ2-6, with 7 bases matching TRBD1. CDR3 size: 17 residues. Germline V gene lookup returns CDR1 MDHEN and CDR2 SYDVKM. V was pared by 5 bases and J by 1 base, with 8 bases of the junction left unmatched. CDR3: CASSRRTGSSGANVLTF. In DNA form, the CDR3 reads TGTGCCAGCAGTCGCCGGACAGGTAGTTCTGGGGCCAACGTCCTGACTTTC.

The chain employs TRBV5-1 and TRBJ2-7; tentatively, D is TRBD2 (5 bases). Trimming cost V 4 bases and J 0 bases, with 17 bases left between them. The germline CDR1 and CDR2 sequences are SGHRS and YFSETQ. The CDR3 totals 16 residues. CDR3 sequence: CASSPVAGISSYEQYF. The CDR3 nucleotides are TGCGCCAGCAGCCCTGTGGCGGGTATAAGCTCCTACGAGCAGTACTTC.

The genes are TRBV5-1 and TRBJ2-5, with 11 bases aligning to TRBD1. Germline values: CDR1 SGHRS, CDR2 YFSETQ. With 3 bases clipped from V and 2 bases from J, the junction kept 12 bases outside the gene matches. The CDR3 loop spans 18 amino acids. This chain's CDR3 is CASSSRPPGQGVQETQYF. CDR3 in DNA: TGCGCCAGCAGCTCCAGACCCCCGGGACAGGGGGTTCAAGAGACCCAGTACTTC.

This sequence joins TRBV4-1 and TRBJ2-4; 7 nucleotides line up with TRBD1. J was trimmed by 0 bases and V by 1 base; bases with no gene match: 6. Per germline, CDR1 MGHRA and CDR2 YSYEKL. The CDR3 extends over 17 amino acids. The CDR3, as DNA: TGCGCCAGCAGCCAAGTCCAGGGACAGAGAGCCAAAAACATTCAGTACTTC. This sequence encodes CASSQVQGQRAKNIQYF.

The V call is TRBV7-2, the J call TRBJ2-6, with 7 bases fitting TRBD1. The V segment lost 2 bases and the J segment 0 bases; nucleotides outside the gene matches: 7. This CDR3 region has 18 residues. Germline CDR1 SGHTA, CDR2 FQGNSA. Here the CDR3 reads CASSLTGQANSGANVLTF. The CDR3 nucleotides are TGTGCCAGCAGCTTAACAGGACAGGCTAACTCTGGGGCCAACGTCCTGACTTTC.

The CDR3 sequence is CSATGEYGHGYTF. In DNA, the CDR3 is TGCAGCGCAACGGGGGAATACGGCCATGGCTACACCTTC. The chain recombines TRBV29-1 with TRBJ1-2, with a weak D call TRBD1 (5 bases). The CDR3 length is 13 residues. CDR1 is SQVTM and CDR2 is ANQGSEA in the germline V gene. Trimming took 7 bases from V and 6 from J, leaving 18 bases between them.

The chain is built from TRBV5-6 and TRBJ1-2, with D perhaps TRBD1 (5 bases). Germline loops: CDR1 SGHDT, CDR2 YYEEEE. Trimming took off 0 bases at V and 4 bases at J, with 13 bases between the two ends. This CDR3 is built from 15 residues. The DNA for the CDR3 is TGTGCCAGCAGCTTGGGCCAGGGAGGTCTCTATGGCTACACCTTC. Encoded protein: CASSLGQGGLYGYTF.

This sequence joins TRBV25-1 and TRBJ2-2; possibly TRBD2 for D (5 bases). Trimming took off 7 bases at V and 6 bases at J, with 6 bases between the two ends. CDR3 length equals 11 residues. Germline values: CDR1 MGHDK, CDR2 SYGVNS. CDR3 protein: CASTGSGELFF. CDR3 in DNA: TGTGCCAGCACGGGGTCCGGGGAGCTGTTTTTT.

Turning to this clone: The junction does not match germline at one end; this may be a read error. In nucleotides, the CDR3 is TGCGCCAGCAGCTTGGAGCCTTTCTACGCGCAGTACTTC. Translated, it gives CASSLEPFYAQYF. This sequence joins TRBV5-1 and TRBJ2-7; D is unclear. This CDR3 contains 13 residues. Germline assignment: CDR1 SGHRS and CDR2 YFSETQ. Full variable domain (outside the CDR3, taken from reference TRBV5-1 and TRBJ2-7): KAGVTQTPRYLIKTRGQQVTLSCSPISGHRSVSWYQQTPGQGLQFLFEYFSETQRNKGNFPGRFSGRQFSNSRSEMNVSTLELGDSALYLCASSLEPFYAQYFGPGTRLTVT.

J is TRBJ1-5 and V is TRBV19, with 7 bases lining up with TRBD1. Trimming at V came to 6 bases and at J to 1 base, leaving 3 bases not matched to a gene. The length of the CDR3 is 14 residues. Germline loops: CDR1 LNHDA, CDR2 SQIVND (reference sequence). The CDR3 nucleotides read TGTGCCAGTAGGAACAGGGGAAGCAATCAGCCCCAGCATTTT. It encodes CASRNRGSNQPQHF. Full variable domain (missing parts from reference TRBV19 and TRBJ1-5): DGGITQSPKYLFRKEGQNVTLSCEQNLNHDAMYWYRQDPGQGLRLIYYSQIVNDFQKGDIAEGYSVSREKKESFPLTVTSAQKNPTAFYLCASRNRGSNQPQHFGDGTRLSIL.

This rearrangement joins TRBV7-3 to TRBJ1-2; D may be TRBD1 (5 bases). Germline V lookup: CDR1 SGHTA, CDR2 FQGTGA. The CDR3 spans 17 residues. V gave up 7 bases and J gave up 4 bases, with 25 bases separating them. Here the CDR3 reads CASTTTDSRLLTYGYTF. Written as DNA, the CDR3 is TGTGCCAGCACCACTACAGACAGCCGGCTATTGACCTATGGCTACACCTTC.

The V and J genes are TRBV4-3 and TRBJ2-1, with D unclear. CDR1 and CDR2 from the germline V gene are LGHNA and YSLEER. Trimming pared 4 bases from V and 10 bases from J, leaving 8 bases between. The length of the CDR3 is 11 residues. CDR3 residues: CASSLYEEQFF. DNA of the CDR3: TGCGCCAGCAGCCTCTATGAAGAGCAGTTCTTC.